The 13 T cell receptor beta chains below all came from one sample that was sequenced in a study of early T cells in non-severe SARS-CoV-2 infection. One entry per CDR3 protein results from TCRdb running MiXCR on the 5' RACE reads. The table lists 50,000 to 65,000 distinct CDR3 sequences, around 7.7% of them singletons, with 10% to 13% in the top ten. The input for sequencing was whole blood, taken at baseline. These receptors all stem from an adult who was a healthcare worker with PCR-confirmed SARS-CoV-2 infection or an uninfected control (not recorded which).

This clonotype was recorded only once. This may arise from a read error, as a much more abundant clone is one base away. The chain uses TRBV7-9 and TRBJ2-7; TRBD1 or TRBD2 may be the D gene (5 bases each). This CDR3 spans 11 amino acids. Per germline, CDR1 SEHNR and CDR2 FQNEAQ (reference sequence). The CDR3 DNA reads as TGTGTCAGCAGCCCGGGGCTCGAGCAGTACTTC. Translation: CVSSPGLEQYF.

This clonotype was seen more than once but under ten times. J is TRBJ2-7 and V is TRBV30; a possible D gene is TRBD1 (6 bases). In germline, CDR1 is GTSNPN, CDR2 SVGIG (reference sequence). The CDR3 has 14 amino acids. Trimming shortened V by 1 base and J by 6 bases, and 16 bases separated the two germline ends. DNA of the CDR3: TGTGCCTGGAGTGCAAACCTGGGACACCGCGAGCAGTACTTC. It specifies CAWSANLGHREQYF.

This clonotype showed up many times. This chain links TRBV10-3 with TRBJ2-3, with TRBD2 identical over 11 bases. Per germline, CDR1 ENHRY and CDR2 SYGVKD. The CDR3 is made up of 17 amino acids. V lost 4 bases to trimming and J lost 1 base; unmatched junction nucleotides: 7. DNA for the CDR3: TGTGCCATCAGTGCCAGCCCGGGACTAGCGGGCACAGATACGCAGTATTTT. This gives the protein CAISASPGLAGTDTQYF.

CDR3 sequence: CSAGTRDTSGNTIYF. For the CDR3, the DNA is TGCAGTGCTGGAACCCGGGACACCTCTGGAAACACCATATATTTT. The gene calls are TRBV20-1 and TRBJ1-3; tentatively, D is TRBD1 (6 bases). With 5 bases removed from V and 0 bases from J, the gap between germline ends came to 14 bases. The CDR3 is 15 residues long. The germline V gene has CDR1 DFQATT and CDR2 SNEGSKA (reference sequence).

This clonotype was seen only a few times. J is TRBJ2-1 and V is TRBV6-2 or TRBV6-3; 7 nucleotides line up with TRBD2. V dropped 6 bases and J dropped 0; count of bases not matched to a gene: 17. Germline CDR1 MNHEY, CDR2 SVGEGT. The CDR3 spans 19 residues. The DNA of the CDR3 is TGTGCCAGCAGACCGGGACTACTTTTATTCTTGAGCTCCTACAATGAGCAGTTCTTC. Translated: CASRPGLLLFLSSYNEQFF.

This clonotype occurred many times. The V gene is TRBV19, the J gene TRBJ1-5; D unclear. The germline V gene encodes CDR1 LNHDA and CDR2 SQIVND (reference sequence). The CDR3 consists of 9 residues. Trimming removed 8 bases at V and 7 bases at J, with 3 bases between. The CDR3 sequence: CASGQPQHF. CDR3 coding DNA: TGTGCCAGTGGACAGCCCCAGCATTTT.

This clonotype was observed many times. The CDR3 DNA follows: TGTGCCAGCAGCGAGACAGGGAATAGGTATGGCTACACCTTC. Amino acid sequence: CASSETGNRYGYTF. The chain links TRBV6-2 or TRBV6-3 to TRBJ1-2; the match to TRBD1 covers 7 bases. The germline V gene has CDR1 MNHEY and CDR2 SVGEGT. The CDR3 is 14 residues long. V shed 6 bases, J shed 5 bases, and the junction held 9 bases outside the gene matches.

This clonotype was seen a handful of times. The CDR3 DNA sequence: TGTGCCAGCTCACCCCGGGACAGAGAGGGAAACACCATATATTTT. This codes for CASSPRDREGNTIYF. V gene TRBV18 combines with J gene TRBJ1-3, with 7 bases that match TRBD1. Germline V gene data show CDR1 as KGHSH and CDR2 as LQKENI. V trimming: 3 bases; J trimming: 4 bases; junction bases outside the gene matches: 6. The CDR3 sequence is 15 residues long.

This rearrangement joins TRBV2 to TRBJ2-7; 7 bases fit TRBD2. From germline, CDR1 is SNHLY and CDR2 FYNNEI. After removal of 8 bases from V and 3 bases from J, the junction contained 10 bases not matched to a gene. This CDR3 comprises 14 residues. CDR3: CASCQAGPYYEQYF. DNA of the CDR3: TGTGCCAGCTGTCAAGCGGGGCCTTACTACGAGCAGTACTTC.

This clonotype has a count of ten or more. The chain combines TRBV7-6 with TRBJ2-1; 13 bases line up with TRBD2. The CDR3 consists of 18 residues. Germline lookup yields CDR1 SGHVS and CDR2 FNYEAQ. With 0 bases clipped from V and 5 bases from J, the junction kept 7 bases outside the gene matches. In nucleotides, the CDR3 is TGTGCCAGCAGCTTAGCACTAGCGGGAGGGGAGTCGAACAATGAGCAGTTCTTC. It translates to CASSLALAGGESNNEQFF.

This clonotype occurred many times. V gene TRBV3-1 combines with J gene TRBJ1-4, with D hard to call. V was shortened by 5 bases and J by 5 bases, with 18 bases between the two germline ends. Per germline, CDR1 LGHDT and CDR2 YNNKEL (reference sequence). The CDR3 has 16 residues. The DNA for the CDR3 is TGTGCCAGCAGCTGGGCAAGTCCACCCCAGAATGAAAAACTGTTTTTT. Amino acid sequence: CASSWASPPQNEKLFF.

This clonotype was seen repeatedly, ten times or more. The chain recombines TRBV20-1 with TRBJ2-5; the D gene is possibly TRBD1 (6 bases). Germline CDR1 DFQATT, CDR2 SNEGSKA (reference sequence). The CDR3 extends over 14 amino acids. The V gene lost 5 bases and the J gene lost 0 bases, with 13 bases spanning the gap. DNA for the CDR3: TGCAGTGCTGGTCAGGGGTCGTACCAAGAGACCCAGTACTTC. Its protein is CSAGQGSYQETQYF.

This clonotype was seen ten or more times. This rearrangement joins TRBV28 to TRBJ2-5; D is ambiguous. This CDR3 region has 12 residues. The germline V and J ends were trimmed by 3 bases and 5 bases, with 7 bases remaining between them. Germline CDR1 is MDHEN and CDR2 is SYDVKM. The CDR3 DNA reads TGTGCCAGCAGTTTGTCGGTTGAGACCCAGTACTTC. Translating gives CASSLSVETQYF.